The clone carrying this T cell receptor beta chain has at least ten counts. Stated time point: persistent/refractory GD, antithyroid drugs over 5 years with positive TRAb. The authors made the TCR library using RNA they extracted from PBMCs. These data are taken from a study of regulatory T cells in long-lasting Graves disease. The CDR3 runs 13 residues. The ends were cut back, 3 bases at V and 4 bases at J, with 4 bases in the middle. Germline V CDR1 and CDR2: SNHLY, FYNNEI. CDR3-region Arm-PCR and iRepertoire HTBI primers produced the TCR beta libraries. TCRdb independently ran MiXCR on the multiplex PCR reads; one entry per CDR3 protein. This table holds a few hundred thousand distinct CDR3 sequences, around 24% found once.

Sequencing was performed on peripheral blood mononuclear cells (PBMCs), taken when the disease was refractory, from a patient treated with antithyroid drugs. The sequence was obtained from a female donor with Graves disease. This sequence joins TRBV2 and TRBJ2-6; no reliable D call. The CDR3 sequence: CASSDSGANVLTF. The CDR3 region has the DNA TGTGCCAGCAGTGACTCCGGGGCCAACGTCCTGACTTTC.